The rows below give T cell receptor beta chains drawn from one sample of a study of T cells in Graves' hyperthyroidism and ophthalmopathy. TCRdb independently ran MiXCR on the multiplex PCR reads; one entry per CDR3 protein. The sample includes about 400,000 distinct CDR3 sequences, around an eighth seen only once; the top ten take 25% to 30%. The sequenced sample consisted of blood. The receptors come from a man aged 50-59 years with Graves' ophthalmopathy. The CDR3 runs from the conserved cysteine through the conserved F or W. The D gene is left open where the match is weak. Clone size is not always given. Where it is, it says once, few, many or a class for expanded clones.

CASSHSGPERDEQFF	TGCGCCAGCAGCCACAGCGGTCCGGAAAGGGATGAGCAGTTCTTC	.	TRBV5-1	TRBJ2-1	many
CASSPSQGLTYSYTF	TGTGCCAGCAGTCCATCACAGGGCTTGACGTACAGCTACACCTTC	.	TRBV6-2/TRBV6-3	TRBJ1-2	many
CASSSGGSGDSYNEQFF	TGTGCCAGCAGCTCCGGAGGTAGCGGGGACTCCTACAATGAGCAGTTCTTC	TRBD2	TRBV11-3	TRBJ2-1	.
CAWSVGLAGIGEQFF	TGTGCCTGGAGTGTAGGTCTAGCGGGAATTGGTGAGCAGTTCTTC	TRBD2	TRBV30	TRBJ2-1	many
CASSQSGTERTDTQYF	TGTGCCAGCAGCCAATCCGGGACAGAGAGGACAGATACGCAGTATTTT	TRBD1	TRBV13	TRBJ2-3	many
CASNRDRDYEQYF	TGCGCCAGCAACCGGGACAGGGACTACGAGCAGTACTTC	TRBD1	TRBV5-1	TRBJ2-7	many
CASTLRDRASEAFF	TGTGCCAGCACCCTAAGGGACAGGGCGTCTGAAGCTTTCTTT	TRBD1	TRBV3-1	TRBJ1-1	many
CSASLGTGLGYEQYF	TGCAGTGCTAGTTTGGGGACAGGGCTGGGCTACGAGCAGTACTTC	TRBD1	TRBV20-1	TRBJ2-7	.
CASGSYGGSTGLAGVYEQYF	TGTGCTAGTGGTTCCTACGGGGGTAGTACGGGACTAGCGGGAGTTTACGAGCAGTACTTC	TRBD2	TRBV12-5	TRBJ2-7	many
CASSLWGGGEAFF	TGTGCCAGCAGCTTATGGGGAGGAGGCGAAGCTTTCTTT	.	TRBV11-2	TRBJ1-1	many
CASSPSGAGIFGYTF	TGTGCCAGCAGCCCATCAGGGGCAGGGATCTTTGGCTACACCTTC	.	TRBV28	TRBJ1-2	many
CASSLAIIGYTGELFF	TGTGCCAGCAGCTTAGCGATCATTGGGTACACCGGGGAGCTGTTTTTT	.	TRBV7-8	TRBJ2-2	many
CASSDRGTETQYF	TGTGCCAGCAGTGACAGGGGGACGGAGACCCAGTACTTC	TRBD1	TRBV11-1	TRBJ2-5	.
CASRSGTGFNSPLHF	TGTGCCAGCAGATCCGGGACAGGGTTTAATTCACCCCTCCACTTT	TRBD1	TRBV12-3/TRBV12-4	TRBJ1-6	many
CASSTPSTIAGGTDTQYF	TGTGCCAGCAGTACGCCCAGCACCATAGCGGGAGGAACAGATACGCAGTATTTT	TRBD2	TRBV28	TRBJ2-3	many
CASSIGATQETQYF	TGTGCCAGTAGTATAGGTGCGACCCAAGAGACCCAGTACTTC	.	TRBV19	TRBJ2-5	.
CASSLGGSRYGYTF	TGTGCCAGCAGCTTGGGAGGGAGTCGCTATGGCTACACCTTC	.	TRBV7-3	TRBJ1-2	many
CASLSDRAKTQYF	TGTGCCAGCCTCTCGGACAGGGCTAAGACCCAGTACTTC	TRBD1	TRBV2	TRBJ2-5	many
CAWRGGSGIQETQYF	TGTGCCTGGAGGGGGGGTAGCGGAATACAAGAGACCCAGTACTTC	.	TRBV30	TRBJ2-5	many
CASSEFRNTEAFF	TGTGCCAGCAGTGAATTTAGGAACACTGAAGCTTTCTTT	.	TRBV2	TRBJ1-1	many
CASSQQNQPQHF	TGTGCCAGCAGCCAACAAAATCAGCCCCAGCATTTT	.	TRBV3-1	TRBJ1-5	many
CATSDTTGVWGYTF	TGTGCCACCAGTGATACGACAGGGGTCTGGGGCTACACCTTC	TRBD1	TRBV10-3	TRBJ1-2	.
CASSEQGAGTEAFF	TGTGCCAGTAGTGAACAGGGGGCTGGCACTGAAGCTTTCTTT	TRBD1	TRBV19	TRBJ1-1	few
CASSEWGDREQFF	TGTGCCAGCAGTGAATGGGGGGACAGGGAGCAGTTCTTC	TRBD1	TRBV25-1	TRBJ2-1	few
CASSNWDFASVDYGHTF	TGCGCCAGCTCTAATTGGGATTTCGCCAGTGTGGACTATGGCCACACCTTC	.	TRBV5-1	TRBJ1-2	.
CASSPGLAEWRELFF	TGTGCCAGCAGCCCCGGACTAGCGGAATGGCGGGAGCTGTTTTTT	TRBD2	TRBV7-3	TRBJ2-2	few
CASSLRDRNNLNTEAFF	TGTGCCAGCAGCCTGAGGGACAGGAATAATCTGAACACTGAAGCTTTCTTT	TRBD1	TRBV5-4	TRBJ1-1	.
CASSPTGSQRQLFF	TGTGCCAGCAGCCCCACAGGGTCGCAGCGCCAGCTGTTTTTT	.	TRBV11-1	TRBJ2-2	.
CASSIVIAGRGADTQYF	TGTGCCAGTAGTATAGTCATAGCGGGCCGGGGGGCGGATACGCAGTATTTT	.	TRBV19	TRBJ2-3	many
CASSSSGSSADTQYF	TGTGCCAGCAGCTCTAGCGGGAGCTCGGCAGATACGCAGTATTTT	TRBD2	TRBV7-8	TRBJ2-3	many
CAWSPSANNEQFF	TGTGCCTGGAGCCCTAGCGCCAACAATGAGCAGTTCTTC	.	TRBV30	TRBJ2-1	many
CASSYRRGTSGSAQYF	TGTGCCAGCAGTTATCGCCGGGGGACTAGCGGGAGTGCGCAGTATTTT	TRBD2	TRBV6-5	TRBJ2-3	.
CASSAREGYTGELFF	TGTGCCAGCAGTGCGCGGGAGGGCTACACCGGGGAGCTGTTTTTT	TRBD2	TRBV2	TRBJ2-2	many
CASSDPGLASTDTQYF	TGTGCCAGCAGCGACCCCGGACTAGCGAGCACAGATACGCAGTATTTT	TRBD2	TRBV9	TRBJ2-3	many
CASSLWGRGQETQYF	TGTGCCAGCAGTTTGTGGGGAAGGGGACAAGAGACCCAGTACTTC	.	TRBV12-3/TRBV12-4	TRBJ2-5	many
CASSYSRFSSYTF	TGTGCCAGCAGTTACTCGAGGTTTTCGAGCTACACCTTC	.	TRBV6-5	TRBJ1-2	.
CASSLPSGTQETQYF	TGTGCCAGCAGCTTACCGAGCGGGACCCAAGAGACCCAGTACTTC	TRBD2	TRBV5-4	TRBJ2-5	.
CASSGSGYIQYF	TGTGCCAGTAGCGGGAGCGGGTACATTCAGTACTTC	TRBD2	TRBV14	TRBJ2-4	many
CASSPLAGDYEQYF	TGTGCCAGCAGTCCGCTAGCGGGAGACTACGAGCAGTACTTC	TRBD2	TRBV27	TRBJ2-7	many
CASSPTGTGRNEQFF	TGCGCCAGCAGTCCCACCGGGACAGGGCGAAATGAGCAGTTCTTC	TRBD1	TRBV10-1	TRBJ2-1	.
CAWSSPAQGAGEQYF	TGTGCCTGGAGTTCCCCGGCACAGGGGGCCGGGGAGCAGTACTTC	TRBD1	TRBV30	TRBJ2-7	many
CASSRRPGQVAGNTIYF	TGTGCCAGCAGCCGGCGACCCGGACAGGTAGCGGGAAACACCATATATTTT	TRBD1	TRBV9	TRBJ1-3	many
CSVGRNRLNTEAFF	TGCAGCGTTGGTCGAAACAGGCTGAACACTGAAGCTTTCTTT	.	TRBV29-1	TRBJ1-1	.
CSALRPGSNQPQHF	TGCAGTGCTCTTCGACCCGGTAGCAATCAGCCCCAGCATTTT	.	TRBV20-1	TRBJ1-5	many
CASSFASGGSSYNEQFF	TGTGCCAGCAGTTTCGCCTCTGGCGGGAGCTCCTACAATGAGCAGTTCTTC	TRBD2	TRBV7-8	TRBJ2-1	many
CASSRVSGVGTGELFF	TGTGCCAGCAGCCGGGTGTCAGGGGTGGGCACCGGGGAGCTGTTTTTT	.	TRBV11-2	TRBJ2-2	many
CASSQDLGTRQPQHF	TGCGCCAGCAGCCAAGATTTAGGGACTCGGCAGCCCCAGCATTTT	.	TRBV4-1	TRBJ1-5	few
CASSQGLAGISSYEQYF	TGCGCCAGCAGCCAAGGTCTAGCGGGAATAAGCTCCTACGAGCAGTACTTC	TRBD2	TRBV4-1	TRBJ2-7	many
CASSWTSGWGADTQYF	TGTGCCAGCAGTTGGACTAGCGGGTGGGGCGCAGATACGCAGTATTTT	TRBD2	TRBV28	TRBJ2-3	.
CASSLSGAGNEKLFF	TGTGCCAGCAGTTTGTCGGGGGCTGGTAATGAAAAACTGTTTTTT	.	TRBV12-3/TRBV12-4	TRBJ1-4	many
CAIRGLHNDNTEAFF	TGTGCCATCCGCGGCCTTCATAACGATAACACTGAAGCTTTCTTT	.	TRBV10-3	TRBJ1-1	many
CASELAGGSYNEQFF	TGTGCCAGCGAACTAGCGGGGGGCTCCTACAATGAGCAGTTCTTC	TRBD2	TRBV28	TRBJ2-1	many
CSARGGLAGGSFRDEQFF	TGCAGTGCTAGGGGAGGGCTAGCGGGAGGGTCTTTCCGGGATGAGCAGTTCTTC	TRBD2	TRBV20-1	TRBJ2-1	many
CASSEGRGITDTQYF	TGTGCCAGCAGCGAGGGGAGAGGCATCACAGATACGCAGTATTTT	.	TRBV9	TRBJ2-3	.
CASSLGGAALSPLHF	TGTGCCAGCAGCTTAGGGGGCGCGGCTCTTTCACCCCTCCACTTT	.	TRBV11-2	TRBJ1-6	.
CASSLPGHRYEQYF	TGTGCCAGCAGTCTCCCGGGACACCGCTACGAGCAGTACTTC	.	TRBV6-2/TRBV6-3	TRBJ2-7	few